Following are 28 T cell receptor beta chains from one sample sequenced in a study of beta chain features in type 1 diabetes. The study's findings and limits: In every one of the four CD4+ subsets, TCRB CDR3s were moderately but significantly shorter in Type 1 diabetes patients.

TCRB transcripts that were expressed got sequenced, as all of the isolated RNA had been reverse transcribed. Clones were sequenced by immunoSEQ multiplex PCR, and TCRdb holds only the in-frame ones, with some missing. The repertoire holds 310,000 or so clones, 15% seen once, with approximately 0.015% in the top ten. Antigens of these TCRs are unknown. Sequenced input: naive CD4+ T cells from blood. The receptors here all came from a man between 18 and 29 years old with type 1 diabetes.

The chain combines TRBV6-5 with TRBJ2-5; D gene ambiguous. There are 14 residues in the CDR3. V lost 0 bases and J 2 bases, leaving 7 bases between the germline ends. The V gene's germline CDR1 is MNHEY and CDR2 SVGAGI. CDR3 sequence reads: CASSYSFLQETQYF. CDR3 sequence (DNA): TGTGCCAGCAGTTACTCGTTCCTTCAAGAGACCCAGTACTTC.

The chain combines TRBV19 with TRBJ2-6, with 8 bases that match TRBD2. The CDR3 has 17 residues. Germline V gene lookup returns CDR1 LNHDA and CDR2 SQIVND (reference sequence). Trimming cost V 5 bases and J 4 bases; bases outside gene matches: 10. CDR3 in amino acids: CASSSPGGAQGANVLTF. CDR3 sequence (DNA): TGTGCCAGTAGTTCCCCGGGAGGGGCGCAAGGGGCCAACGTCCTGACTTTC.

The rearrangement uses TRBV4-2 and TRBJ2-1; TRBD2 matches at 13 bases. With 4 bases clipped from V and 0 bases from J, the junction kept 3 bases outside the gene matches. CDR1 is LGHNA, CDR2 YNFKEQ, per germline. The CDR3 contains 17 residues. The CDR3 DNA reads TGTGCCAGCAGCCTTCGACTAGCGGGAGGCTCCTACAATGAGCAGTTCTTC. It encodes CASSLRLAGGSYNEQFF.

This sequence joins TRBV30 and TRBJ2-5; 10 bases map to TRBD2. The CDR3 sequence is 14 residues long. The ends lost 5 bases at V and 1 base at J; junction bases unmatched: 4. Germline values: CDR1 GTSNPN, CDR2 SVGIG (reference sequence). The CDR3 DNA follows: TGTGCCTGGGGAAGCGGGGGGGCCCAAGAGACCCAGTACTTC. It encodes CAWGSGGAQETQYF.

The rearrangement uses TRBV7-2 and TRBJ2-3, with TRBD2 identical over 12 bases. Germline V gene lookup returns CDR1 SGHTA and CDR2 FQGNSA. The ends lost 5 bases at V and 0 bases at J; junction bases unmatched: 6. This CDR3 region has 17 residues. CDR3: CASSLRTSGVSTDTQYF. CDR3 coding DNA: TGTGCCAGCAGCCTCCGGACTAGCGGGGTTAGCACAGATACGCAGTATTTT.

The chain has TRBV7-2 and TRBJ2-7; TRBD1 matches 9 bases. The V segment lost 3 bases and the J segment 4 bases; nucleotides outside the gene matches: 7. CDR3 length: 15 amino acids. CDR1 is SGHTA and CDR2 is FQGNSA in the germline V gene. The CDR3 reads CASSFARDRAYEQYF. Here the CDR3 DNA reads TGTGCCAGCAGCTTTGCCCGGGACAGGGCTTACGAGCAGTACTTC.

This clone turned up a few times. The genes are TRBV2 and TRBJ2-2; 8 bases are shared with TRBD1. The CDR3 is 15 residues long. Losses at the gene ends were 7 bases for V and 3 bases for J; bases not matched to a gene: 7. Germline CDR1 reads SNHLY; CDR2 reads FYNNEI. CDR3 loop: CASTPDRADTGELFF. The CDR3 DNA follows: TGTGCCAGCACTCCGGACAGGGCAGACACCGGGGAGCTGTTTTTT.

This clone was picked up a small number of times. This sequence joins TRBV20-1 and TRBJ2-7; TRBD2 aligns across 7 bases. Per germline, CDR1 DFQATT and CDR2 SNEGSKA (reference sequence). This CDR3 comprises 11 residues. The CDR3 DNA reads as TGCAGCGGGGGGTATTCCTACGAGCAGTACTTC. It encodes CSGGYSYEQYF.

This chain joins TRBV18 and TRBJ2-3; tentative D call: TRBD1 (5 bases). The germline V gene encodes CDR1 KGHSH and CDR2 LQKENI. CDR3 length: 17 amino acids. V was trimmed by 0 bases and J by 0 bases, leaving 13 bases between them. CDR3 sequence reads: CASSPPRMDTSTDTQYF. CDR3 sequence (DNA): TGTGCCAGCTCACCACCGAGAATGGACACTAGCACAGATACGCAGTATTTT.

This chain links TRBV18 with TRBJ2-1, with TRBD2 matching 8 bases. Germline CDR1 is KGHSH and CDR2 is LQKENI. This CDR3 contains 16 residues. V was pared by 0 bases and J by 3 bases, with 4 bases of the junction left unmatched. This CDR3 is CASSPPGAGGYNEQFF. The CDR3 bases are TGTGCCAGCTCACCACCGGGGGCGGGAGGCTACAATGAGCAGTTCTTC. Drawing the rest from reference TRBV18 and TRBJ2-1, the complete variable domain is NAGVMQNPRHLVRRRGQEARLRCSPMKGHSHVYWYRQLPEEGLKFMVYLQKENIIDESGMPKERFSAEFPKEGPSILRIQQVVRGDSAAYFCASSPPGAGGYNEQFFGPGTRLTVL.

The genes are TRBV14 and TRBJ2-4, with D tentatively TRBD2 (7 bases). Trimming shortened V by 4 bases and J by 2 bases, and 12 bases separated the two germline ends. The CDR3 spans 15 residues. Germline V gene data show CDR1 as SGHDN and CDR2 as FVKESK. The CDR3 bases are TGTGCCAGCAGCCCCAGGGGAGGGCCCAAAAACATTCAGTACTTC. It specifies CASSPRGGPKNIQYF.

This clone has only a few counts. This sequence joins TRBV19 and TRBJ2-7; 9 positions agree with TRBD1. The germline V gene encodes CDR1 LNHDA and CDR2 SQIVND (reference sequence). Germline trimming cut 5 bases from V and 6 bases from J; bases unmatched to any gene: 11. This CDR3 is 15 amino acids long. This CDR3 reads CASSGTGTGSGEQYF. The CDR3 DNA is TGTGCCAGTAGTGGAACCGGGACAGGGTCGGGCGAGCAGTACTTC.

The chain recombines TRBV28 with TRBJ2-7; 8 nucleotides align to TRBD2. The CDR3 length is 13 residues. Germline V gene sequence: CDR1 MDHEN, CDR2 SYDVKM. V lost 8 bases, J lost 2 bases, and 5 bases stayed unmatched. CDR3: CASYSGTTYEQYF. The CDR3 DNA is TGTGCCAGCTATAGCGGGACAACCTACGAGCAGTACTTC.

The chain is built from TRBV19 and TRBJ1-1, with D possibly TRBD1 on 6 matching bases. The CDR3 loop spans 14 amino acids. Germline CDR1 is LNHDA and CDR2 is SQIVND (reference sequence). V shed 7 bases and J shed 0 bases, with 12 bases lying between them. CDR3 sequence reads: CASTSDRLNTEAFF. CDR3 sequence (DNA): TGTGCCAGTACATCGGACAGATTGAACACTGAAGCTTTCTTT.

This clone was picked up a small number of times. The chain has TRBV30 and TRBJ1-1, with TRBD1 as a possible D gene (6 bases). V was shortened by 2 bases and J by 4 bases, with 11 bases between the two germline ends. Germline V gives CDR1 GTSNPN, CDR2 SVGIG (reference sequence). This CDR3 has 13 amino acids. Written as DNA, the CDR3 is TGTGCCTGGAGTCACTCGACAGGCACTGAAGCTTTCTTT. Protein product: CAWSHSTGTEAFF. Full variable domain (remainder filled in from reference TRBV30 and TRBJ1-1): SQTIHQWPATLVQPVGSPLSLECTVEGTSNPNLYWYRQAAGRGLQLLFYSVGIGQISSEVPQNLSASRPQDRQFILSSKKLLLSDSGFYLCAWSHSTGTEAFFGQGTRLTVV.

This clone occurred a few times. The CDR3 loop is CASSDRQDEETQYF. CDR3 DNA: TGTGCCAGCAGTGATCGACAGGACGAAGAGACCCAGTACTTC. The rearrangement links TRBV2 to TRBJ2-5; weak D call: TRBD1 (6 bases). The CDR3 consists of 14 residues. The V end lost 3 bases, the J end lost 3 bases, and 11 bases lay between the germline ends. Germline assignment: CDR1 SNHLY and CDR2 FYNNEI.

This clone was seen only a few times. J is TRBJ2-3 and V is TRBV7-9, with 13 bases identical to TRBD2. The CDR3 runs to 15 residues. The ends lost 3 bases at V and 6 bases at J; junction bases unmatched: 3. Germline-derived CDR1 and CDR2 are SEHNR and FQNEAQ (reference sequence). CDR3 DNA sequence: TGTGCCAGCAGCTTCGGACTAGCGGGAGTGGATACGCAGTATTTT. This sequence encodes CASSFGLAGVDTQYF.

This clone was observed a few times. The chain joins TRBV9 to TRBJ2-5; 8 bases are shared with TRBD2. Germline values: CDR1 SGDLS, CDR2 YYNGEE. V was clipped by 2 bases and J by 4 bases; unmatched bases: 10. The CDR3 extends over 16 amino acids. The CDR3: CASSVFSGMGGETQYF. For the CDR3, the DNA is TGTGCCAGCAGCGTGTTTAGCGGGATGGGTGGAGAGACCCAGTACTTC.

V gene TRBV28 combines with J gene TRBJ2-5, with TRBD2 matching over 8 bases. CDR1 and CDR2 (germline): MDHEN, SYDVKM. V lost 6 bases, J lost 6 bases, and 12 bases stayed unmatched. The CDR3 length is 15 residues. CDR3 nucleotides: TGTGCCAGCAGGACCGGGGGGGTTGGTAGGAAGACCCAGTACTTC. Protein product: CASRTGGVGRKTQYF.

The rearrangement links TRBV13 to TRBJ2-7, with a tentative D call TRBD2 (5 bases). The germline gives CDR1 PRHDT, CDR2 FYEKMQ (reference sequence). CDR3 length: 14 amino acids. The V end lost 5 bases, the J end lost 2 bases, and 13 bases lay between the germline ends. The CDR3 DNA is TGTGCCAGCAGCCCAACGGAGGTTACCTACGAGCAGTACTTC. It specifies CASSPTEVTYEQYF.

The DNA of the CDR3 is TGTGCCAGCAGTTTATCGTCTCTAGCGGGACACGAGCAGTACTTC. This gives the protein CASSLSSLAGHEQYF. V gene TRBV28 combines with J gene TRBJ2-7; 9 bases are shared with TRBD2. The CDR3 length is 15 residues. Germline CDR1 and CDR2: MDHEN and SYDVKM. The ends lost 1 base at V and 5 bases at J; junction bases unmatched: 6.

The chain employs TRBV5-1 and TRBJ2-7; tentatively, D is TRBD1 (5 bases). The CDR3 sequence is 15 residues long. Looked up from germline, CDR1 is SGHRS and CDR2 is YFSETQ. V dropped 4 bases and J dropped 4 bases, with 18 bases sitting between them. DNA for the CDR3: TGCGCCAGCAGCCCCTTCGGGCAGGGTGGGTACGAGCAGTACTTC. As protein: CASSPFGQGGYEQYF.

This rearrangement joins TRBV5-1 to TRBJ1-1, with D perhaps TRBD1 (6 bases). From germline, CDR1 is SGHRS and CDR2 YFSETQ. The CDR3 has 16 residues. Trimming took 2 bases from V and 4 from J, leaving 18 bases between them. The chain's CDR3 is CASSFVSGDLFTEAFF. CDR3 nucleotide sequence: TGCGCCAGCAGCTTCGTATCAGGGGACCTCTTCACTGAAGCTTTCTTT.

The chain recombines TRBV5-1 with TRBJ1-5, with TRBD1 matching over 9 bases. The V segment lost 0 bases and the J segment 2 bases; nucleotides outside the gene matches: 3. Per germline, CDR1 SGHRS and CDR2 YFSETQ. The CDR3 covers 16 residues. CDR3 nucleotides: TGCGCCAGCAGCTTGGGGGACAGGGCCGGCAATCAGCCCCAGCATTTT. This translates into CASSLGDRAGNQPQHF. The full variable domain, with the rest looked up from reference TRBV5-1 and TRBJ1-5, is KAGVTQTPRYLIKTRGQQVTLSCSPISGHRSVSWYQQTPGQGLQFLFEYFSETQRNKGNFPGRFSGRQFSNSRSEMNVSTLELGDSALYLCASSLGDRAGNQPQHFGDGTRLSIL.

The chain joins TRBV6-7 to TRBJ2-7; TRBD1 is a possible D gene (6 bases). TRBV6-7 is an open reading frame whose function is uncertain. CDR3 size: 12 residues. V lost 11 bases and J 5 bases, leaving 16 bases between the germline ends. Written as DNA, the CDR3 is TGTGCCGGACCTCAGGGGAACAACGAGCAGTACTTC. This gives the protein CAGPQGNNEQYF.

The chain carries TRBV18 and TRBJ2-3; TRBD2 matches at 7 bases. The CDR3 covers 20 residues. The V and J ends lost 3 bases and 6 bases, in that order; junction bases with no gene match: 24. Germline loops: CDR1 KGHSH, CDR2 LQKENI. The CDR3 DNA reads as TGTGCCAGCTCACCGCAGCCGGTAGGAAGCGGGACCAAACACAGGGATACGCAGTATTTT. Protein sequence: CASSPQPVGSGTKHRDTQYF.

This chain connects TRBV5-4 to TRBJ2-3, with a possible D match to TRBD2 (6 bases). The V end lost 4 bases, the J end lost 3 bases, and 15 bases lay between the germline ends. This CDR3 comprises 15 residues. CDR1 and CDR2 from the germline V gene are SGHNT and YYREEE (reference sequence). CDR3 nucleotide sequence: TGTGCCAGCAGCGCGGGACTGAGCGAGACAGATACGCAGTATTTT. Its translation is CASSAGLSETDTQYF.

V and J are TRBV4-1 and TRBJ1-5; D uncertain. V lost 5 bases and J 2 bases, leaving 7 bases between the germline ends. The CDR3 totals 13 residues. Germline CDR1 MGHRA, CDR2 YSYEKL. The CDR3 nucleotides read TGCGCCAGCAGCGACTGGGGCAATCAGCCCCAGCATTTT. It encodes CASSDWGNQPQHF.